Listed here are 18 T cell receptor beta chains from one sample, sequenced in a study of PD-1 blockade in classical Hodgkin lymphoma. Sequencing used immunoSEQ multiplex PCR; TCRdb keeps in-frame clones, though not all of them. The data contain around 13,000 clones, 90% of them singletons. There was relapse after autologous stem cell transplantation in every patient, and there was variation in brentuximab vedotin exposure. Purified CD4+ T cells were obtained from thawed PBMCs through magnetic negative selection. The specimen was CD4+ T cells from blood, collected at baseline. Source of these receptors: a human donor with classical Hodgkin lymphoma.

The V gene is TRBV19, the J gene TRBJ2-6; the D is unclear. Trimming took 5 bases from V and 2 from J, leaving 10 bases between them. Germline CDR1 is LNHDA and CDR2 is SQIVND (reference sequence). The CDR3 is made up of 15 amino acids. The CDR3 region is CASSPRLTGANVLTF. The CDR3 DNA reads TGTGCCAGTAGTCCACGGCTAACTGGGGCCAACGTCCTGACTTTC.

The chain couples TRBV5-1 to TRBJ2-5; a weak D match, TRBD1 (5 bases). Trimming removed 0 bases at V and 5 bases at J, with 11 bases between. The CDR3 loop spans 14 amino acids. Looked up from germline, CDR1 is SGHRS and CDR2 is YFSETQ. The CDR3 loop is CASSLVGAGETQYF. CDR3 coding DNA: TGCGCCAGCAGCTTGGTTGGGGCAGGGGAGACCCAGTACTTC.

CDR3 bases: TGTGCCAGCAGGGGGGGATCCTATAATTCACCCCTCCACTTT. This codes for CASRGGSYNSPLHF. V gene TRBV6-5 combines with J gene TRBJ1-6; tentatively, D is TRBD1 (5 bases). The CDR3 spans 14 residues. CDR1 is MNHEY and CDR2 is SVGAGI in the germline V gene. Trimming shortened V by 6 bases and J by 1 base, and 7 bases separated the two germline ends.

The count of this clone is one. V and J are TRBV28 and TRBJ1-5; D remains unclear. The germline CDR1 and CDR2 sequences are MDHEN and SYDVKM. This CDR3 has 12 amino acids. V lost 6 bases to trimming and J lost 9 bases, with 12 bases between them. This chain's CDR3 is CASSPEIRPQHF. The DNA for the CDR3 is TGTGCCAGCAGCCCGGAGATTCGGCCCCAGCATTTT.

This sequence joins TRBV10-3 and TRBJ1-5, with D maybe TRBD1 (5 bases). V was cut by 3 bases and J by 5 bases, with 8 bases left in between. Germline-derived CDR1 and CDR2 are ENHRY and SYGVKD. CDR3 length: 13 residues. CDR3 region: CAISDGGDQPQHF. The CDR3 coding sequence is TGTGCCATCAGTGATGGGGGGGATCAGCCCCAGCATTTT.

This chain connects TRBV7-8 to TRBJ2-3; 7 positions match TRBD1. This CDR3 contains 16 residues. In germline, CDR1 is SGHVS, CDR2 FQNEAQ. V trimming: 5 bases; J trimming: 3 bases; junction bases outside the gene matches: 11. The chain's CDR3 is CASSKHRDRGTDTQYF. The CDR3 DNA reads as TGTGCCAGCAGCAAGCACCGGGACAGAGGGACAGATACGCAGTATTTT.

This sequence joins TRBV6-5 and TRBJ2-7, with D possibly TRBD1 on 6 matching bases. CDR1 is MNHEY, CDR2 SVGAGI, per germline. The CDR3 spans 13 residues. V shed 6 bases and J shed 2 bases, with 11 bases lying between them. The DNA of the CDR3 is TGTGCCAGCAGCTACAGGGTAGCCTACGAGCAGTACTTC. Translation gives CASSYRVAYEQYF.

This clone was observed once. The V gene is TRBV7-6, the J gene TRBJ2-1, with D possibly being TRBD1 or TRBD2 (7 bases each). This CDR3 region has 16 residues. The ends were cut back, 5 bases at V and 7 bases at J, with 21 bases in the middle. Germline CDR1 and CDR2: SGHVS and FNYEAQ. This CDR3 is CASSPGGEIPVNEQFF. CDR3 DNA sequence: TGTGCCAGCAGCCCAGGGGGGGAGATCCCCGTTAATGAGCAGTTCTTC.

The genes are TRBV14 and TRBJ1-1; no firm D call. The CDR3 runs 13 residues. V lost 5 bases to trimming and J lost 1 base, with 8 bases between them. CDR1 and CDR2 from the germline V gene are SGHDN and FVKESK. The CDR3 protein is CASSSGRNTEAFF. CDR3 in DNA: TGTGCCAGCAGCTCCGGCAGGAACACTGAAGCTTTCTTT.

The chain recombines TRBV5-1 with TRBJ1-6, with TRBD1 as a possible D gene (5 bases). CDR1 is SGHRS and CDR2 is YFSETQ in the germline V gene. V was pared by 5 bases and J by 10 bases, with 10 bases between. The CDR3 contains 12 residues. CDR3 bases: TGCGCCAGCAGGGGAGGGGACTCACCCCTCCACTTT. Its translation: CASRGGDSPLHF.

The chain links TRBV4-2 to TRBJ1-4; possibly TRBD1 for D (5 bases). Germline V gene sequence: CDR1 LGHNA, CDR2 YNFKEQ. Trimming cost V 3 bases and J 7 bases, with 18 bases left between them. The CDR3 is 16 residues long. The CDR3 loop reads CASSHRGRSSGEKLFF. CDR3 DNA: TGTGCCAGCAGCCACCGGGGGAGGTCGTCGGGTGAAAAACTGTTTTTT.

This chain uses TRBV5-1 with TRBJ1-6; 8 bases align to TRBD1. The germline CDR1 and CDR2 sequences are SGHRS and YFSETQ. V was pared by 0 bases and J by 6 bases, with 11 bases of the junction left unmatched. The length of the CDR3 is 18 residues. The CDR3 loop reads CASSLEGTGKAVNSPLHF. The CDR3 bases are TGCGCCAGCAGCTTGGAAGGGACAGGAAAGGCTGTTAATTCACCCCTCCACTTT.

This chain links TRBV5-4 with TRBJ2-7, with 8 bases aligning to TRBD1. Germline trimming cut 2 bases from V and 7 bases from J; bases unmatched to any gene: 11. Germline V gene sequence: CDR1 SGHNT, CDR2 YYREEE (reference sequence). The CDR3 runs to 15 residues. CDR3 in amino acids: CASSLGQGAFQEQYF. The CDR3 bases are TGTGCCAGCAGCTTAGGACAGGGTGCCTTTCAGGAGCAGTACTTC.

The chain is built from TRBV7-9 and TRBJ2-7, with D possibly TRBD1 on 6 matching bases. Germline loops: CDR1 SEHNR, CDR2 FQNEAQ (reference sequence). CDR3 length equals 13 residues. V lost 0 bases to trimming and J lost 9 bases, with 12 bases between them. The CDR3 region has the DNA TGTGCCAGCAGCTTAGCGGGGGCTTCGTTGCAGTACTTC. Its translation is CASSLAGASLQYF.

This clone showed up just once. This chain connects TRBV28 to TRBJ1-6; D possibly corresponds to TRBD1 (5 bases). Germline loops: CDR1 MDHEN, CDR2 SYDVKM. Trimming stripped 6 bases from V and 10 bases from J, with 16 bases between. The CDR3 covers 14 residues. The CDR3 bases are TGTGCCAGCAGGAGGGACGGCCGGAACTCACCCCTCCACTTT. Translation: CASRRDGRNSPLHF.

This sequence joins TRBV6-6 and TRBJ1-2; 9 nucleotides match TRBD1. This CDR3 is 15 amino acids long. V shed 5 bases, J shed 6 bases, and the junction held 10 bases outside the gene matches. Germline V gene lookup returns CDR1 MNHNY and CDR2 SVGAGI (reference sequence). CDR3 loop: CASSTTGGAGHGYTF. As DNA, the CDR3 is TGTGCCAGCAGTACGACAGGGGGTGCAGGGCATGGCTACACCTTC.

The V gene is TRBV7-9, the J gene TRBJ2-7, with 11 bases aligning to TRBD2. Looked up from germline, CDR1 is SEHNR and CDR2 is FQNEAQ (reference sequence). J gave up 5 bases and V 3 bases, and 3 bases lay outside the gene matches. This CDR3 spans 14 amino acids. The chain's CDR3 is CASSFSGGADEQYF. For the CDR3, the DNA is TGTGCCAGCAGCTTTAGCGGGGGGGCCGACGAGCAGTACTTC.

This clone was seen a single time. The DNA of the CDR3 is TGCGCCAGCAGCTTGGTGCCGAACACTGAAGCTTTCTTT. Encoded protein: CASSLVPNTEAFF. The chain carries TRBV5-1 and TRBJ1-1; D is uncertain. The CDR3 spans 13 residues. Deletions cut 0 bases from V and 1 base from J, with 4 bases between. Looked up from germline, CDR1 is SGHRS and CDR2 is YFSETQ.